This TCR beta chain was sequenced in a study of blood T cell repertoires in COVID-19. Study-wide background: COVID-19 samples, acute and convalescent, were from the United States, Italy and Spain.

J was trimmed by 3 bases and V by 7 bases; bases with no gene match: 5. This CDR3 region has 14 residues. The germline V gene encodes CDR1 LNHDA and CDR2 SQIVND (reference sequence). Original analysis: Estimation of nucleated cell counts was performed using reference gene primer amplification. Assay used: immunoSEQ multiplex PCR; TCRdb lists only in-frame clones, some missing. Clone size and V and J calls were adopted from that table, with D and trimming inferred from the DNA. The sample carries 150,000 or so clones, roughly 76% recorded once. The gene calls are TRBV19 and TRBJ1-3; 8 bases fit TRBD1. This receptor was identified in a human donor with acute or convalescent COVID-19. The donor label of this sample is uncertain. Material for sequencing was peripheral blood. CDR3 DNA sequence: TGTGCCAGTACCTTGGGGACAGGTGGAAACACCATATATTTT. This gives the protein CASTLGTGGNTIYF.